One and the same sample provided the 13 T cell receptor beta chains below, sequenced in a study of post-analysis software for immune sequencing data. The study, taken as a whole, reports: Four to six TRBV segments (TRBV5-6, TRBV5-1 and TRBV20-1 among them) occurred more frequently in patients than in controls.

Their antigens remain unidentified. Unique molecular identifiers were carried by the TCR beta cDNA libraries. TCRdb fed the PCR reads into MiXCR, producing one record per CDR3 protein. The sample holds hundreds of thousands of distinct CDR3 sequences, 45% seen once. The source material was blood. Source of these receptors: a girl between 10 and 17 years old with multiple sclerosis.

The genes are TRBV7-3 and TRBJ1-1; the D is unclear. The CDR3 contains 14 residues. From germline, CDR1 is SGHTA and CDR2 FQGTGA. V was shortened by 3 bases and J by 1 base, with 9 bases between the two germline ends. The CDR3 coding sequence is TGTGCCAGCAGCTTCGGGCAGAAGAACACTGAAGCTTTCTTT. Its protein product is CASSFGQKNTEAFF.

V gene TRBV6-5 combines with J gene TRBJ2-7, with 7 nucleotides matching TRBD2. The CDR3 spans 18 residues. Germline V gives CDR1 MNHEY, CDR2 SVGAGI. V was clipped by 5 bases and J by 4 bases; unmatched bases: 20. CDR3 coding DNA: TGTGCCAGCAGTAACCCGGGGAAAAAACTAGCGTCCCATTACGAGCAGTACTTC. As protein: CASSNPGKKLASHYEQYF.

This chain connects TRBV4-3 to TRBJ1-2; TRBD1 might be the D (5 bases). In germline, CDR1 is LGHNA, CDR2 YSLEER. V lost 0 bases, J lost 7 bases, and 12 bases lay in between. The CDR3 spans 14 residues. CDR3 DNA sequence: TGCGCCAGCAGCCAAGATGGGGCTCCGGGTGGCTACACCTTC. It encodes CASSQDGAPGGYTF.

This clonotype was seen just once. The V gene is TRBV29-1, the J gene TRBJ1-1; weak D call: TRBD1 (5 bases). Germline values: CDR1 SQVTM, CDR2 ANQGSEA. V gave up 1 base and J gave up 10 bases, with 22 bases separating them. The CDR3 loop spans 15 amino acids. CDR3 in amino acids: CSVEAWMGPKLAAFF. The CDR3 DNA sequence: TGCAGCGTTGAAGCGTGGATGGGACCGAAGCTGGCAGCTTTCTTT.

This clonotype was seen a few times. The rearrangement uses TRBV7-6 and TRBJ2-3; 7 bases are a match to TRBD2. The CDR3 length is 21 residues. Trimming removed 4 bases from V and 0 bases from J; junction bases left unmatched: 22. Germline-derived CDR1 and CDR2 are SGHVS and FNYEAQ. CDR3 protein: CASSSFFGEGLDPSSTDTQYF. The CDR3 DNA is TGTGCCAGCAGCTCTTTTTTCGGGGAGGGCCTAGACCCCTCTAGCACAGATACGCAGTATTTT.

This chain connects TRBV6-4 to TRBJ2-5, with TRBD1 identical over 9 bases. The V gene's germline CDR1 is MRHNA and CDR2 SNTAGT. CDR3 length: 16 amino acids. V shed 0 bases and J 1 base; nucleotides not matched to a gene: 3. This CDR3 reads CASSDSKDRGQETQYF. CDR3 nucleotide sequence: TGTGCCAGCAGTGACTCGAAGGACAGGGGCCAAGAGACCCAGTACTTC.

This clonotype was picked up a small number of times. The chain combines TRBV3-1 with TRBJ2-4; no clear D gene. Germline values: CDR1 LGHDT, CDR2 YNNKEL (reference sequence). The CDR3 is 13 amino acids. The V and J ends lost 7 bases and 5 bases respectively, with 12 bases between them. CDR3 sequence: CASTLLGENIQYF. As DNA, the CDR3 is TGTGCCAGCACCCTTTTGGGCGAAAACATTCAGTACTTC. Drawing the rest from reference TRBV3-1 and TRBJ2-4, the complete variable domain is DTAVSQTPKYLVTQMGNDKSIKCEQNLGHDTMYWYKQDSKKFLKIMFSYNNKELIINETVPNRFSPKSPDKAHLNLHINSLELGDSAVYFCASTLLGENIQYFGAGTRLSVL.

A single count supports this clonotype. This chain links TRBV28 with TRBJ2-1, with TRBD1 matching 7 bases. The CDR3 runs to 14 residues. Germline-derived CDR1 and CDR2 are MDHEN and SYDVKM. Losses at the gene ends were 6 bases for V and 4 bases for J; bases not matched to a gene: 6. The CDR3 protein is CASRRQGYYNEQFF. The CDR3 DNA is TGTGCCAGCAGACGACAGGGTTATTACAATGAGCAGTTCTTC.

The genes are TRBV20-1 and TRBJ1-2; the D gene is possibly TRBD1 (5 bases). The CDR3 is 14 amino acids. Per germline, CDR1 DFQATT and CDR2 SNEGSKA (reference sequence). The V end lost 0 bases, the J end lost 3 bases, and 11 bases lay between the germline ends. CDR3 in amino acids: CSARELRDDYGYTF. The CDR3 bases are TGCAGTGCTAGAGAACTCCGGGACGACTATGGCTACACCTTC.

The chain is built from TRBV5-5 and TRBJ2-7; D remains unclear. The CDR3 totals 13 residues. Trimming removed 0 bases from V and 3 bases from J, with 7 bases in between. Germline lookup yields CDR1 SGHKS and CDR2 YYEKEE (reference sequence). The DNA of the CDR3 is TGTGCCAGCAGCTTGGCTCGTGTCTACGAGCAGTACTTC. Translating it yields CASSLARVYEQYF.

This clonotype was detected only a few times. This sequence joins TRBV6-2 or TRBV6-3 and TRBJ2-1; weak D call: TRBD1 (6 bases). Trimming pared 8 bases from V and 0 bases from J, leaving 14 bases between. Germline loops: CDR1 MNHEY, CDR2 SVGEGT. The CDR3 totals 15 residues. CDR3 protein: CASSGQGSSYNEQFF. The CDR3 coding sequence is TGTGCCAGCTCGGGTCAGGGGAGCTCCTACAATGAGCAGTTCTTC.

V usage is TRBV29-1 and J usage is TRBJ2-1, with D possibly being TRBD1 or TRBD2 (6 bases each). Germline assignment: CDR1 SQVTM and CDR2 ANQGSEA. V lost 5 bases and J lost 6, with 26 bases in between. There are 17 residues in the CDR3. As DNA, the CDR3 is TGCAGCGTTCTCGTAATTAGGGGGGATTATTCTTCCAATGAGCAGTTCTTC. It translates to CSVLVIRGDYSSNEQFF.

This clonotype was recorded a few times. The chain joins TRBV24-1 to TRBJ2-1, with unresolved D. The CDR3 spans 14 residues. Germline V gene data show CDR1 as KGHDR and CDR2 as SFDVKD. Trimming shortened V by 4 bases and J by 6 bases, and 12 bases separated the two germline ends. The CDR3: CATSESPSGNEQFF. DNA of the CDR3: TGTGCCACCAGTGAGAGCCCCTCAGGCAATGAGCAGTTCTTC.